The 15 T cell receptor beta chains presented below share a single source sample, sequenced in a study of response to subunit inactivated influenza vaccine. TCRdb re-analysed the RT-PCR reads in MiXCR, keeping a single row per CDR3 protein. This table holds 200,000 to 250,000 distinct CDR3 sequences, 10% to 15% found once. The specimen was non-naive T cells sorted from PBMCs, collected around 15 days before vaccination. These receptors all stem from a man aged 50 to 60 who received an inactivated influenza vaccine.

This clonotype has more than one count but fewer than ten. The chain joins TRBV12-3 or TRBV12-4 to TRBJ2-3; D remains ambiguous. V was cut by 2 bases and J by 6 bases, with 9 bases left in between. CDR3 length: 13 amino acids. The CDR3 sequence is CASSLQLLDTQYF. In nucleotides, the CDR3 is TGTGCCAGCAGTTTACAGCTATTGGATACGCAGTATTTT.

V usage is TRBV18 and J usage is TRBJ1-1; D may be TRBD1 (5 bases). V was clipped by 2 bases and J by 7 bases, with 8 bases between them. Germline lookup yields CDR1 KGHSH and CDR2 LQKENI. The CDR3 is 12 amino acids. CDR3 coding DNA: TGTGCCAGCTCACCAGGGACGGGTGAAGCTTTCTTT. Residues: CASSPGTGEAFF.

This clonotype occurred a few times. The CDR3 DNA follows: TGCAGCGTTGGGGGGGTTAACTATGGCTACACCTTC. Residues: CSVGGVNYGYTF. This chain uses TRBV29-1 with TRBJ1-2; D possibly corresponds to TRBD1 (5 bases). Trimming took 4 bases from V and 1 from J, leaving 7 bases between them. The germline V gene has CDR1 SQVTM and CDR2 ANQGSEA. This CDR3 is built from 12 residues.

The V and J genes are TRBV7-9 and TRBJ1-6; 8 bases align to TRBD1. Germline V gene data show CDR1 as SEHNR and CDR2 as FQNEAQ (reference sequence). This CDR3 has 15 amino acids. With 6 bases clipped from V and 10 bases from J, the junction kept 11 bases outside the gene matches. This CDR3 reads CASSRDRLKSSPLHF. The CDR3 DNA reads as TGTGCCAGCAGTCGGGACAGGTTAAAGTCATCACCCCTCCACTTT.

Note on this clonotype: Because the CDR3 is missing its conserved closing phenylalanine or tryptophan, this is likely a read error. V is TRBV28 and J is TRBJ2-3, with a possible D match to TRBD2 (6 bases). CDR1 MDHEN and CDR2 SYDVKM come from the germline V gene. The CDR3 contains 18 residues. Trimming took 3 bases from V and 0 from J, leaving 19 bases between them. The CDR3 spells CASSLLTRLLASTDTQYS. CDR3 in DNA: TGTGCCAGCAGTTTGTTAACTCGACTACTAGCCAGCACAGATACGCAGTATTCT.

In DNA form, the CDR3 reads TGTGCCAGCATCCAGGGGGGACAGGCGGGGGAGCAGTACTTC. This translates into CASIQGGQAGEQYF. V gene TRBV28 combines with J gene TRBJ2-7; the match to TRBD1 covers 8 bases. Trimming removed 7 bases from V and 7 bases from J; junction bases left unmatched: 12. CDR1 MDHEN and CDR2 SYDVKM come from the germline V gene. CDR3 length equals 14 residues.

The gene calls are TRBV19 and TRBJ1-2, with 9 bases lining up with TRBD1. V lost 6 bases and J lost 4; bases outside the gene matches: 12. Germline V CDR1 and CDR2: LNHDA, SQIVND (reference sequence). The CDR3 length is 16 residues. The DNA for the CDR3 is TGTGCCAGTAGCCACTTAGATGGACAGGGGTTCTATGGCTACACCTTC. It codes for CASSHLDGQGFYGYTF.

This rearrangement joins TRBV20-1 to TRBJ2-1; TRBD2 agrees at 7 bases. V lost 1 base and J lost 4; bases outside the gene matches: 13. Germline-derived CDR1 and CDR2 are DFQATT and SNEGSKA (reference sequence). This CDR3 spans 17 amino acids. CDR3 coding DNA: TGCAGTGCTAGAGCAGCCCCAGGGACTATCTCTTACAATGAGCAGTTCTTC. Translated: CSARAAPGTISYNEQFF.

This chain uses TRBV10-3 with TRBJ1-6; 8 bases fit TRBD1. The V segment lost 6 bases and the J segment 7 bases; nucleotides outside the gene matches: 8. This CDR3 region has 15 residues. Germline V gene sequence: CDR1 ENHRY, CDR2 SYGVKD. The DNA for the CDR3 is TGTGCCATCAGCCCCGGACAGGGCCAGAATTCACCCCTCCACTTT. Its translation: CAISPGQGQNSPLHF.

With regard to this clonotype: Given a much more abundant clone one base away, this may be a read error. The V gene is TRBV4-3, the J gene TRBJ2-3, with a possible D match to TRBD2 (5 bases). The germline V and J ends were trimmed by 3 bases and 3 bases, with 13 bases remaining between them. CDR3 length: 15 residues. CDR1 is LGHNA and CDR2 is YSLEER in the germline V gene. Here the CDR3 reads CASSHGVENTDTQYF. CDR3 DNA: TGCGCCAGCAGCCACGGGGTGGAGAATACAGATACGCAGTATTTT.

This clonotype was counted at least ten times. This sequence joins TRBV10-3 and TRBJ2-7, with a weak D call TRBD1 (5 bases). V was trimmed by 4 bases and J by 0 bases, leaving 19 bases between them. CDR1 and CDR2 from the germline V gene are ENHRY and SYGVKD. The length of the CDR3 is 17 residues. As DNA, the CDR3 is TGTGCCATCAGTGTCATTCAAAGTACAGGACACTCCTACGAGCAGTACTTC. It is translated as CAISVIQSTGHSYEQYF.

This clonotype was observed a handful of times. One end of the junction fails to match germline, which may point to a read error. This chain connects TRBV4-3 to TRBJ2-1; TRBD2 aligns across 8 bases. Per the germline V gene, CDR1 is LGHNA and CDR2 is YSLEER. This CDR3 is 16 amino acids long. The CDR3 protein is CASSQEVRRGANEHFF. Here the CDR3 DNA reads TGCGCCAGCAGCCAAGAAGTCCGGCGGGGGGCCAATGAGCATTTCTTC.

The chain has TRBV4-3 and TRBJ2-7; 8 bases align to TRBD1. The CDR3 totals 15 residues. V gave up 4 bases and J gave up 2 bases; unmatched junction bases: 7. The germline V gene encodes CDR1 LGHNA and CDR2 YSLEER. The CDR3 sequence: CASSPTGQGPYEQYF. The CDR3 nucleotides are TGCGCCAGCAGCCCCACCGGACAGGGACCCTACGAGCAGTACTTC.

At least ten counts were recorded for this clonotype. This chain joins TRBV6-2 or TRBV6-3 and TRBJ1-5; D not resolved. The ends were cut back, 2 bases at V and 4 bases at J, with 6 bases in the middle. CDR1 and CDR2 (germline): MNHEY, SVGEGT. This CDR3 has 13 amino acids. The DNA of the CDR3 is TGTGCCAGCAGTTACAGAGGAAATCAGCCCCAGCATTTT. It encodes CASSYRGNQPQHF.

The gene calls are TRBV10-3 and TRBJ2-2, with D unresolved. In germline, CDR1 is ENHRY, CDR2 SYGVKD. The CDR3 is 15 residues long. Trimming left V 2 bases short and J 1 base short, with 8 bases between. The CDR3 loop reads CAISENRLNTGELFF. The CDR3 region has the DNA TGTGCCATCAGTGAGAATAGATTGAACACCGGGGAGCTGTTTTTT.